These 24 T cell receptor beta chains were sequenced from one sample in a study of blood T cell repertoires in COVID-19. Sequencing was performed with immunoSEQ multiplex PCR; in TCRdb, only in-frame clones are kept and a portion is missing. Among about 200,000 clones listed, 80% to 85% were seen once. Sequenced material: peripheral blood. The receptors derive from a woman of 80 years or more with COVID-19, enrolled during active disease.

This clone was counted between two and nine times. This rearrangement joins TRBV23-1 to TRBJ2-4; 9 nucleotides line up with TRBD2. TRBV23-1 is treated as an ORF (open reading frame) with a function not yet certain. The CDR3 runs 17 residues. V lost 1 base, J lost 9 bases, and 13 bases stayed unmatched. CDR3 sequence: CASSQFGRAGGPSIQYF. The CDR3 region has the DNA TGCGCCAGCAGTCAATTTGGTCGGGCGGGAGGGCCAAGCATTCAGTACTTC.

This clone was counted a few times. This chain links TRBV24-1 with TRBJ2-1, with D possibly being TRBD2 (5 bases). The germline V and J ends were trimmed by 4 bases and 6 bases, with 9 bases remaining between them. Germline V gene lookup returns CDR1 KGHDR and CDR2 SFDVKD. The CDR3 totals 13 residues. This CDR3 is CATSEPAGNEQFF. CDR3 nucleotides: TGTGCCACCAGTGAACCGGCGGGCAATGAGCAGTTCTTC.

V is TRBV5-6 and J is TRBJ2-5; 7 nucleotides match TRBD1. This CDR3 comprises 14 residues. Germline V gene data show CDR1 as SGHDT and CDR2 as YYEEEE. The trim removed 0 bases at V and 5 bases at J, leaving 4 bases unmatched. The CDR3 is CASSLVGGEETQYF. CDR3 sequence (DNA): TGTGCCAGCAGCTTGGTAGGGGGCGAGGAGACCCAGTACTTC.

The chain has TRBV28 and TRBJ2-1; 7 nucleotides match TRBD2. V lost 7 bases to trimming and J lost 0 bases; unmatched junction nucleotides: 3. This CDR3 comprises 14 residues. Germline V lookup: CDR1 MDHEN, CDR2 SYDVKM. CDR3 region: CASTLAVSYNEQFF. Here the CDR3 DNA reads TGTGCCAGCACCCTAGCGGTCTCCTACAATGAGCAGTTCTTC.

V is TRBV27 and J is TRBJ2-1, with 12 bases fitting TRBD2. The CDR3 is 15 residues long. V shed 6 bases, J shed 7 bases, and the junction held 7 bases outside the gene matches. Germline V CDR1 and CDR2: MNHEY, SMNVEV (reference sequence). The CDR3 loop reads CASRAGTSGLNEQFF. CDR3 sequence (DNA): TGTGCCAGCAGGGCCGGGACTAGCGGGCTGAATGAGCAGTTCTTC.

V usage is TRBV7-9 and J usage is TRBJ1-6; 7 bases agree with TRBD1. Losses at the gene ends were 5 bases for V and 9 bases for J; bases not matched to a gene: 10. Looked up from germline, CDR1 is SEHNR and CDR2 is FQNEAQ (reference sequence). The CDR3 sequence is 15 residues long. CDR3 DNA sequence: TGTGCCAGCAGCGCCAGACAGGGCCAGGGTTCACCCCTCCACTTT. Encoded protein: CASSARQGQGSPLHF.

This clone appeared a single time. V and J are TRBV11-1 and TRBJ2-3; 8 nucleotides agree with TRBD1. This CDR3 has 12 amino acids. Germline-derived CDR1 and CDR2 are SGHAT and FQDESV (reference sequence). V shed 2 bases and J 12 bases; nucleotides not matched to a gene: 4. CDR3 DNA: TGTGCCAGCAGCTTACAGGGGGCCCATCAGTATTTT. Translating it yields CASSLQGAHQYF. Using reference TRBV11-1 and TRBJ2-3 for the parts outside the CDR3, the full variable domain is EAEVAQSPRYKITEKSQAVAFWCDPISGHATLYWYRQILGQGPELLVQFQDESVVDDSQLPKDRFSAERLKGVDSTLKIQPAELGDSAMYLCASSLQGAHQYFGPGTRLTVL.

The rearrangement uses TRBV7-8 and TRBJ2-3, with 8 bases that match TRBD2. Germline V gives CDR1 SGHVS, CDR2 FQNEAQ. The CDR3 contains 15 residues. The V segment lost 6 bases and the J segment 0 bases; nucleotides outside the gene matches: 5. DNA of the CDR3: TGTGCCAGCAGGTCCGGGACTAGTAGCACAGATACGCAGTATTTT. Translating it yields CASRSGTSSTDTQYF.

There are a few counts of this clone. The V call is TRBV27, the J call TRBJ1-1; D gene unclear. Germline loops: CDR1 MNHEY, CDR2 SMNVEV (reference sequence). CDR3 length: 15 amino acids. With 2 bases removed from V and 3 bases from J, the gap between germline ends came to 13 bases. DNA for the CDR3: TGTGCCAGCAGTTTAACGCCCAGGACTTACACTGAAGCTTTCTTT. Encoded protein: CASSLTPRTYTEAFF.

V is TRBV9 and J is TRBJ2-1; TRBD1 might be the D (6 bases). Germline CDR1 reads SGDLS; CDR2 reads YYNGEE. The CDR3 is 15 amino acids. Trimming took 3 bases from V and 0 from J, leaving 10 bases between them. The DNA of the CDR3 is TGTGCCAGCAGCGGCACAGGGAGCTCCTACAATGAGCAGTTCTTC. Protein product: CASSGTGSSYNEQFF.

The table lists this clone with a few counts. This chain connects TRBV10-3 to TRBJ2-5; TRBD1 agrees at 7 bases. Unmatched junction bases numbered 3, after V lost 7 bases and J lost 1 base. This CDR3 region has 13 residues. Germline V gene sequence: CDR1 ENHRY, CDR2 SYGVKD. This CDR3 reads CAIMGTVQETQYF. The CDR3 DNA reads TGTGCCATCATGGGGACAGTCCAAGAGACCCAGTACTTC.

J is TRBJ2-1 and V is TRBV11-2, with a tentative D call TRBD2 (6 bases). This CDR3 spans 16 amino acids. Trimming pared 4 bases from V and 0 bases from J, leaving 13 bases between. Germline V gives CDR1 SGHAT, CDR2 FQNNGV. CDR3 residues: CASSSGLQSSYNEQFF. CDR3 nucleotide sequence: TGTGCCAGCAGCTCGGGACTCCAGAGCTCCTACAATGAGCAGTTCTTC.

With respect to this clone: This same CDR3 is encoded by further DNA sequences in the sample. V usage is TRBV6-2 or TRBV6-3 and J usage is TRBJ2-1, with unresolved D. Germline V gene sequence: CDR1 MNHEY, CDR2 SVGEGT. With 4 bases removed from V and 4 bases from J, the gap between germline ends came to 8 bases. The CDR3 length is 13 residues. The DNA of the CDR3 is TGTGCCAGCAGTTTAGACTCATACAATGAGCAGTTCTTC. It codes for CASSLDSYNEQFF.

This clone came up a few times. This chain joins TRBV19 and TRBJ2-4, with D possibly TRBD1 on 6 matching bases. V was shortened by 4 bases and J by 8 bases, with 6 bases between the two germline ends. The CDR3 covers 11 residues. Germline lookup yields CDR1 LNHDA and CDR2 SQIVND (reference sequence). The CDR3 loop is CASSNRDIQYF. The DNA of the CDR3 is TGTGCCAGTAGTAACAGGGACATTCAGTACTTC.

The chain links TRBV3-1 (or the pseudogene TRBV3-2) to TRBJ2-1, with TRBD2 matching 7 bases. This CDR3 has 14 amino acids. V lost 3 bases to trimming and J lost 2 bases; unmatched junction nucleotides: 1. Germline V gene data show CDR1 as LGHDT and CDR2 as YNNKEL (reference sequence). CDR3 DNA sequence: TGTGCCAGCAGCCACCGGGGGGCCTACAATGAGCAGTTCTTC. It yields the protein CASSHRGAYNEQFF.

The rearrangement links TRBV11-2 to TRBJ1-1; a possible D gene is TRBD1 (5 bases). In germline, CDR1 is SGHAT, CDR2 FQNNGV. The CDR3 contains 12 residues. Trimming removed 5 bases at V and 5 bases at J, with 9 bases between. The CDR3 nucleotides are TGTGCCAGCAGCCGGCAGGGAACTGAAGCTTTCTTT. It specifies CASSRQGTEAFF. Using reference TRBV11-2 and TRBJ1-1 for the parts outside the CDR3, the full variable domain is EAGVAQSPRYKIIEKRQSVAFWCNPISGHATLYWYQQILGQGPKLLIQFQNNGVVDDSQLPKDRFSAERLKGVDSTLKIQPAKLEDSAVYLCASSRQGTEAFFGQGTRLTVV.

This rearrangement joins TRBV6-6 to TRBJ2-7; D perhaps matches TRBD1 (5 bases). The germline V gene has CDR1 MNHNY and CDR2 SVGAGI (reference sequence). The germline V and J ends were trimmed by 6 bases and 2 bases, with 14 bases remaining between them. The CDR3 is 14 amino acids. The DNA of the CDR3 is TGTGCCAGCAGACCCGATACAGGAGCCTACGAGCAGTACTTC. This gives the protein CASRPDTGAYEQYF.

This clone was seen a handful of times. This chain links TRBV7-9 with TRBJ2-1; 9 bases agree with TRBD1. CDR1 and CDR2 from the germline V gene are SEHNR and FQNEAQ (reference sequence). This CDR3 has 14 residues. The V gene end was trimmed by 4 bases and the J gene end by 9 bases; junction bases not matched to a gene: 7. CDR3 amino acids: CASSSGTGIAEQFF. CDR3 DNA sequence: TGTGCCAGCAGCTCCGGGACAGGGATAGCTGAGCAGTTCTTC.

The rearrangement links TRBV12-3 or TRBV12-4 to TRBJ2-5, with 8 nucleotides matching TRBD1. J was trimmed by 5 bases and V by 6 bases; bases with no gene match: 5. The CDR3 sequence is 13 residues long. As DNA, the CDR3 is TGTGCCAGCAGGCCAGGGGGCCGCGAGACCCAGTACTTC. Its protein product is CASRPGGRETQYF.

The chain has TRBV2 and TRBJ2-1, with 13 bases aligning to TRBD2. The V and J ends lost 6 bases and 6 bases, in that order; junction bases with no gene match: 5. CDR1 is SNHLY and CDR2 is FYNNEI in the germline V gene. This CDR3 is built from 15 residues. The CDR3 nucleotides read TGTGCCAGCAGACCACTAGCGGGAGGGACCAATGAGCAGTTCTTC. Protein sequence: CASRPLAGGTNEQFF.

The rearrangement uses TRBV12-5 and TRBJ1-2; D might be TRBD1 (5 bases). CDR3 length equals 13 residues. CDR1 is LGHNT, CDR2 FRNRAP, per germline. V lost 0 bases and J 8 bases, leaving 10 bases between the germline ends. The CDR3 DNA reads as TGTGCTAGTGGTTTGGTGACAGCGGGAGGCTACACCTTC. It is translated as CASGLVTAGGYTF.

A few counts support this clone. The J gene is TRBJ1-5, the V gene TRBV4-1; weak D call: TRBD1 (5 bases). This CDR3 region has 14 residues. Per germline, CDR1 MGHRA and CDR2 YSYEKL. Trimming removed 0 bases from V and 6 bases from J, with 9 bases in between. The CDR3 region has the DNA TGCGCCAGCAGCCAAGACAGGGTGAGTCAGCCCCAGCATTTT. Translating gives CASSQDRVSQPQHF.

The chain links TRBV11-1 to TRBJ1-1; a weak D match, TRBD1 (5 bases). Trimming shortened V by 2 bases and J by 2 bases, and 15 bases separated the two germline ends. Germline V lookup: CDR1 SGHAT, CDR2 FQDESV (reference sequence). This CDR3 spans 16 amino acids. In DNA, the CDR3 is TGTGCCAGCAGCTTATTGATAAGGGGAAGAAACACTGAAGCTTTCTTT. This translates into CASSLLIRGRNTEAFF.

V gene TRBV6-6 combines with J gene TRBJ2-1; 7 bases map to TRBD2. CDR1 MNHNY and CDR2 SVGAGI come from the germline V gene (reference sequence). This CDR3 is 15 amino acids long. V shed 6 bases and J 7 bases; nucleotides not matched to a gene: 12. The CDR3 DNA reads TGTGCCAGCAGGTCACCGGGGGGACTGGGTAATGAGCAGTTCTTC. It translates to CASRSPGGLGNEQFF.